This entry describes one T cell receptor beta chain. The antigen remains undetermined. These data belong to a study of T cells in localized non-small cell lung cancer. Trimming took off 3 bases at V and 0 bases at J, with 12 bases between the two ends. Per the germline V gene, CDR1 is KGHSH and CDR2 is LQKENI. The CDR3 extends over 15 amino acids. The method was immunoSEQ multiplex PCR; TCRdb's version includes in-frame clones alone and lacks a portion of them. The table lists tens of thousands of clones, approximately 88% of them singletons. Notes on the study in general: Sequencing covered just one tumor region, so heterogeneity cannot be ruled out. Uninvolved adjacent lung had the highest recorded T cell clonality, with tumor below it.

The specimen comprised peripheral blood, sampled before any cancer treatment. The source is a woman aged 40-69 years with stage I lung adenocarcinoma. The gene calls are TRBV18 and TRBJ2-7, with a weak D call TRBD1 (6 bases). The CDR3 nucleotides are TGTGCCAGCTCACCCGGACCGGACAGCTCCTACGAGCAGTACTTC. Translated: CASSPGPDSSYEQYF. Together with reference TRBV18 and TRBJ2-7, the CDR3 gives the full variable domain: NAGVMQNPRHLVRRRGQEARLRCSPMKGHSHVYWYRQLPEEGLKFMVYLQKENIIDESGMPKERFSAEFPKEGPSILRIQQVVRGDSAAYFCASSPGPDSSYEQYFGPGTRLTVT.